Below, one TCR beta chain is given with its context. Germline lookup yields CDR1 MNHEY and CDR2 SMNVEV (reference sequence). V lost 2 bases and J 4 bases, leaving 11 bases between the germline ends. The CDR3 is made up of 14 amino acids. The entry originates in a study of shared clonotypes between healthy human individuals. Execution of the assay was at deep level. Repertoires were generated with immunoSEQ multiplex PCR, while TCRdb's copy carries only in-frame clones and drops some. The sample has just over 2,000,000 clones; 95% are singletons. The rearrangement uses TRBV27 and TRBJ1-1, with D maybe TRBD1 (6 bases). This receptor was taken from a man younger than 30 in good health. The sample taken for sequencing was naive CD4+ T cells sorted from blood. The subset: CD45RA+ positively selected. For the CDR3, the DNA is TGTGCCAGCAGTTTAGGAAAGGGGGGCACTGAAGCTTTCTTT. This translates into CASSLGKGGTEAFF.